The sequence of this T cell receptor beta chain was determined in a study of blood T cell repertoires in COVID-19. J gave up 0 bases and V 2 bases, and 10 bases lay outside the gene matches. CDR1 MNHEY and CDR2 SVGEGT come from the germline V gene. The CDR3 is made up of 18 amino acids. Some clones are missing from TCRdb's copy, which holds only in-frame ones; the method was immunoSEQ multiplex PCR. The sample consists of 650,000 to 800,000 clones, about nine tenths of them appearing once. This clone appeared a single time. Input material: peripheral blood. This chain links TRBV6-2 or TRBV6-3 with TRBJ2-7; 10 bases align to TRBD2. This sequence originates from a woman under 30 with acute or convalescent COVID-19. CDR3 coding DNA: TGTGCCAGCAGTTACCCCCTACTAGCGGGGCACGTCTCCTACGAGCAGTACTTC. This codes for CASSYPLLAGHVSYEQYF.